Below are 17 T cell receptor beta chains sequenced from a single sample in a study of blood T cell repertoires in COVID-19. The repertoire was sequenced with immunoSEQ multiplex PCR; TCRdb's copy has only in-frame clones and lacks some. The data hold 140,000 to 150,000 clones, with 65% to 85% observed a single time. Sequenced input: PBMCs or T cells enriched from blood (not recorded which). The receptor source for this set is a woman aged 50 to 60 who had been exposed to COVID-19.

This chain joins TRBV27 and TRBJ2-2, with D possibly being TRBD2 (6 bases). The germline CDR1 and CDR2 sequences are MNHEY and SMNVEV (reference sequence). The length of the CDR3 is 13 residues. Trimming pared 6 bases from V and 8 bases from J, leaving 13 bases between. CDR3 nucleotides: TGTGCCAGCAGCCCCCTCCGGGAGGGGGAGCTGTTTTTT. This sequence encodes CASSPLREGELFF.

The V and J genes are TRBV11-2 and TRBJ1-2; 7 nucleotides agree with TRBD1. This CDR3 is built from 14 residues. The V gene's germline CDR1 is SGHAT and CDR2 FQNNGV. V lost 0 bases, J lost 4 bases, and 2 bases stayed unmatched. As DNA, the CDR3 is TGTGCCAGCAGCTTAGAGACAGGGCCCTATGGCTACACCTTC. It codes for CASSLETGPYGYTF.

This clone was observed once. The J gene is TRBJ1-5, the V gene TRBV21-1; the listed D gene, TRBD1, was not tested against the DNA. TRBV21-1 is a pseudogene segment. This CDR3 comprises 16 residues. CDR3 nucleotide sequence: TGTGCCAGCTCTGGGGGGACAGGAACGGGCAATCAGCCCCAGCATTTT. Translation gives CASSGGTGTGNQPQHF.

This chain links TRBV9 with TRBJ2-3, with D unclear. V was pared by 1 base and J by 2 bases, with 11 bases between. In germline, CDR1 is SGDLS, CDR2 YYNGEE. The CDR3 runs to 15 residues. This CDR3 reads CASSVIASVTDTQYF. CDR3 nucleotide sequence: TGTGCCAGCAGCGTAATCGCTAGTGTCACAGATACGCAGTATTTT.

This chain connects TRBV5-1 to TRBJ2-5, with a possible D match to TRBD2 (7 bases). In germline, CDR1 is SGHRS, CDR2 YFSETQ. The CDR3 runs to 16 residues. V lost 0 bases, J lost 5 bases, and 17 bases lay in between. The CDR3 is CASSLEVVGGAETQYF. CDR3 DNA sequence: TGCGCCAGCAGCTTGGAGGTAGTAGGGGGGGCGGAGACCCAGTACTTC.

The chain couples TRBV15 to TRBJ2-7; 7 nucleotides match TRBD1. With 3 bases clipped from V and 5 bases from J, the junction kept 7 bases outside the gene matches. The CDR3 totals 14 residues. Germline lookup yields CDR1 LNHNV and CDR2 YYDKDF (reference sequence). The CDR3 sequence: CATSRTGIIHEQYF. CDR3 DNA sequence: TGTGCCACCAGCAGGACAGGGATCATCCACGAGCAGTACTTC.

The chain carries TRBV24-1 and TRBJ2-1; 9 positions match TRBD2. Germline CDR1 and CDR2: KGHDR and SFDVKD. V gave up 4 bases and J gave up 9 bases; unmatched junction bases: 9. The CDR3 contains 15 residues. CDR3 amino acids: CATSDQTLSGSEQFF. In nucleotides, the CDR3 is TGTGCCACCAGTGACCAAACACTTAGCGGGAGTGAGCAGTTCTTC.

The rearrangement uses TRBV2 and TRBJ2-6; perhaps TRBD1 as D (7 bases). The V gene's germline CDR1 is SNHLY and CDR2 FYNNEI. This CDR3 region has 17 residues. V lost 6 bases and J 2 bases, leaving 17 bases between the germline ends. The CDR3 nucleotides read TGTGCCAGCAGAACGACAGGGACTCCGACTGGGGCCAACGTCCTGACTTTC. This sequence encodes CASRTTGTPTGANVLTF.

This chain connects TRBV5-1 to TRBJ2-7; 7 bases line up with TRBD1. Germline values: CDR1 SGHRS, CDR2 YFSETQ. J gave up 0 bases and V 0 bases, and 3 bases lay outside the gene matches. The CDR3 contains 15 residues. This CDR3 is CASSLVRGHSYEQYF. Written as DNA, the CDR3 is TGCGCCAGCAGCTTGGTGAGGGGGCACTCCTACGAGCAGTACTTC.

Written as DNA, the CDR3 is TGCGCCAGCAGCCAAGATGCAGCGGTGGGGGAGCTGTTTTTT. Protein sequence: CASSQDAAVGELFF. The rearrangement uses TRBV4-3 and TRBJ2-2; D may be TRBD2 (5 bases). This CDR3 has 14 residues. Trimming stripped 0 bases from V and 8 bases from J, with 10 bases between. Germline CDR1 reads LGHNA; CDR2 reads YSLEER.

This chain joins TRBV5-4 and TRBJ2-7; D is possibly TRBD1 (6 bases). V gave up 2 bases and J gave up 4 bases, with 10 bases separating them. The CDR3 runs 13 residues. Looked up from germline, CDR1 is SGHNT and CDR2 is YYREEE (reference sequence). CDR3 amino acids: CASSFPGAYEQYF. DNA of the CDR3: TGTGCCAGCAGCTTTCCAGGGGCGTACGAGCAGTACTTC.

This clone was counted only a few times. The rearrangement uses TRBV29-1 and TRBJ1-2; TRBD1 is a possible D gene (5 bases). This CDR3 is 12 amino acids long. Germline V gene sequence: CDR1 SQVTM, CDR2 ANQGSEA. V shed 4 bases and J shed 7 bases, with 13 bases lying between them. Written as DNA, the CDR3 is TGCAGCGTTGTGGAGGGGAGAGGTGGCTACACCTTC. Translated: CSVVEGRGGYTF.

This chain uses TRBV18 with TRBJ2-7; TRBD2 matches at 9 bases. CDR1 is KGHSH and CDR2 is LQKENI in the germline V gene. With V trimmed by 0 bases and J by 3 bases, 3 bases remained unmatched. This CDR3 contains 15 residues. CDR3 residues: CASSPPSGGFYEQYF. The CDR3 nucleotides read TGTGCCAGCTCACCACCCAGCGGGGGGTTCTACGAGCAGTACTTC.

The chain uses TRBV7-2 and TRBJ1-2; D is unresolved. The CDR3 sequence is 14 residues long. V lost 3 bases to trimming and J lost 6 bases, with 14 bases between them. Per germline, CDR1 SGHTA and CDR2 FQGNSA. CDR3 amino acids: CASSFTSPRNGYTF. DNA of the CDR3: TGTGCCAGCAGCTTTACTTCGCCGCGCAATGGCTACACCTTC.

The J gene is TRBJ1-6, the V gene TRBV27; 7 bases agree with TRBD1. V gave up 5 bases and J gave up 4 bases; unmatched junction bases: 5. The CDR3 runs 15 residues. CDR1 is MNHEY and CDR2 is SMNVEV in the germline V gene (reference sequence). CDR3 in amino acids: CASSLSTGYNSPLHF. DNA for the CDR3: TGTGCCAGCAGTCTGTCGACAGGGTATAATTCACCCCTCCACTTT.

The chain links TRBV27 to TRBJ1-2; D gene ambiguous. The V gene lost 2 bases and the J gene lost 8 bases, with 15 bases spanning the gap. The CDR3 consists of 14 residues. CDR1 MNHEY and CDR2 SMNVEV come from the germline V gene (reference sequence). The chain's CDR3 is CASSLRGAFSGYTF. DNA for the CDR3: TGTGCCAGCAGTTTACGGGGTGCATTCTCCGGCTACACCTTC.

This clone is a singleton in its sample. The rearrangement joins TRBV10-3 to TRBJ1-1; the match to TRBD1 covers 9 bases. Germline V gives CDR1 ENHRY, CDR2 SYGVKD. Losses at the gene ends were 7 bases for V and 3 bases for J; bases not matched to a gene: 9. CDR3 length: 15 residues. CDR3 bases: TGTGCCATCAACGCGCAGGGACAGGGTCACACTGAAGCTTTCTTT. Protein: CAINAQGQGHTEAFF.